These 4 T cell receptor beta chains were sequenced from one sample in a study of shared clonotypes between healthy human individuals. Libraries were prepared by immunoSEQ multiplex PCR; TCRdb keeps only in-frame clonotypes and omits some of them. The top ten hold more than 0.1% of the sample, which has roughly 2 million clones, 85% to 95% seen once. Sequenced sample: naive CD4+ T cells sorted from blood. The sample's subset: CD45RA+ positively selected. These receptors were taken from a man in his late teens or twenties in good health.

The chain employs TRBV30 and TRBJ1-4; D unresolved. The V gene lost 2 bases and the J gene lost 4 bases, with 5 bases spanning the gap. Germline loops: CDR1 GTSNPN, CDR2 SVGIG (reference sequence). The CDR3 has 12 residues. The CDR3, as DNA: TGTGCCTGGAGTCCCGATAATGAAAAACTGTTTTTT. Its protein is CAWSPDNEKLFF. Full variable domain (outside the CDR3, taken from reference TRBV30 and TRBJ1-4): SQTIHQWPATLVQPVGSPLSLECTVEGTSNPNLYWYRQAAGRGLQLLFYSVGIGQISSEVPQNLSASRPQDRQFILSSKKLLLSDSGFYLCAWSPDNEKLFFGSGTQLSVL.

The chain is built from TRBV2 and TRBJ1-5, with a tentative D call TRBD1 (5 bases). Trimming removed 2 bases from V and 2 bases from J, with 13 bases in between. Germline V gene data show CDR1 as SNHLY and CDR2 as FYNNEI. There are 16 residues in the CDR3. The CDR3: CASSEQGSPGNQPQHF. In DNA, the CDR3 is TGTGCCAGCAGTGAACAGGGATCCCCGGGCAATCAGCCCCAGCATTTT.

This CDR3 reads CASSLGTGLNTQYF. CDR3 nucleotides: TGTGCCAGCAGCTTAGGGACAGGTTTGAATACGCAGTATTTT. J is TRBJ2-3 and V is TRBV7-2; 7 positions match TRBD1. This CDR3 region has 14 residues. Germline-derived CDR1 and CDR2 are SGHTA and FQGNSA. With 1 base clipped from V and 7 bases from J, the junction kept 5 bases outside the gene matches.

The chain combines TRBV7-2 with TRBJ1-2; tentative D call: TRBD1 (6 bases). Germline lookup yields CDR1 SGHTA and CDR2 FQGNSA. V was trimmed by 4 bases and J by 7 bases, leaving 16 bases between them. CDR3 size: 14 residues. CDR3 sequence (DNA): TGTGCCAGCAGCTACCGGGACATAGATCGTGGCTACACCTTC. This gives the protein CASSYRDIDRGYTF.